Below are 24 T cell receptor beta chains sequenced from a single sample in a study of T cell responses to AZD1222 COVID-19 vaccine. Repertoires were generated with immunoSEQ multiplex PCR, while TCRdb's copy carries only in-frame clones and drops some. The table shows tens of thousands of clones, with roughly 88% occurring only once. This sample comprised peripheral blood, obtained 28 days after the second AZD1222 dose. All receptors come from an adult who received the AZD1222 COVID-19 vaccine.

V gene TRBV5-4 combines with J gene TRBJ1-2; TRBD1 matches 8 bases. The J segment lost 7 bases and the V segment lost 7 bases, leaving 12 bases of the junction unmatched. Germline CDR1 reads SGHNT; CDR2 reads YYREEE (reference sequence). This CDR3 comprises 14 residues. CDR3 nucleotides: TGTGCCAGCTCCTCCGGACAGGGTTCAGTTGGCTACACCTTC. Amino acids: CASSSGQGSVGYTF.

The chain is built from TRBV6-2 or TRBV6-3 and TRBJ2-3, with D tentatively TRBD1 (5 bases). The CDR3 sequence is 14 residues long. The V gene lost 5 bases and the J gene lost 2 bases, with 11 bases spanning the gap. CDR1 and CDR2 from the germline V gene are MNHEY and SVGEGT. The CDR3 DNA reads TGTGCCAGCAGTCAACAGACAGCCACAGATACGCAGTATTTT. Its translation is CASSQQTATDTQYF.

This clone showed up just a few times. The V call is TRBV27, the J call TRBJ2-1; tentatively, D is TRBD1 or TRBD2 (5 bases each). The CDR3 spans 15 residues. Germline V CDR1 and CDR2: MNHEY, SMNVEV (reference sequence). V was cut by 0 bases and J by 4 bases, with 10 bases left in between. The chain's CDR3 is CASSLSGDGYNEQFF. The CDR3 DNA follows: TGTGCCAGCAGTTTATCCGGGGACGGGTACAATGAGCAGTTCTTC.

The V gene is TRBV3-1 (or the pseudogene TRBV3-2), the J gene TRBJ1-5; D may be TRBD1 (5 bases). The CDR3 totals 15 residues. V dropped 1 base and J dropped 3 bases, with 10 bases sitting between them. CDR1 is LGHDT, CDR2 YNNKEL, per germline (reference sequence). The DNA for the CDR3 is TGTGCCAGCAGCCAAGTTCCAGGGAACAATCAGCCCCAGCATTTT. It yields the protein CASSQVPGNNQPQHF.

The chain is built from TRBV9 and TRBJ1-2, with a tentative D call TRBD1 (6 bases). This CDR3 has 15 residues. CDR1 and CDR2 (germline): SGDLS, YYNGEE. V was clipped by 4 bases and J by 1 base, with 14 bases between them. DNA of the CDR3: TGTGCCAGCAGCACCCGGACAGCCCTTAACTATGGCTACACCTTC. It translates to CASSTRTALNYGYTF.

In DNA, the CDR3 is TGCAGCGTTGACAAGAACACTGAAGCTTTCTTT. Its translation is CSVDKNTEAFF. The chain links TRBV29-1 to TRBJ1-1; D gene uncertain. This CDR3 region has 11 residues. Trimming removed 3 bases at V and 1 base at J, with 3 bases between. Germline CDR1 is SQVTM and CDR2 is ANQGSEA. Together with reference TRBV29-1 and TRBJ1-1, the CDR3 gives the full variable domain: SAVISQKPSRDICQRGTSLTIQCQVDSQVTMMFWYRQQPGQSLTLIATANQGSEATYESGFVIDKFPISRPNLTFSTLTVSNMSPEDSSIYLCSVDKNTEAFFGQGTRLTVV.

The rearrangement uses TRBV4-1 and TRBJ1-1; D is possibly TRBD1 (6 bases). V was clipped by 4 bases and J by 1 base, with 28 bases between them. Germline CDR1 MGHRA, CDR2 YSYEKL. The length of the CDR3 is 20 residues. CDR3 coding DNA: TGCGCCAGCAGCCGCGACCCCATGTCACGGCAGGGGAGGGCGAACACTGAAGCTTTCTTT. Translated: CASSRDPMSRQGRANTEAFF.

V usage is TRBV5-1 and J usage is TRBJ1-1, with 7 bases that match TRBD1. The CDR3 is 14 residues long. The germline gives CDR1 SGHRS, CDR2 YFSETQ. After removal of 4 bases from V and 2 bases from J, the junction contained 5 bases not matched to a gene. CDR3 amino acids: CASSLNRGNTEAFF. In DNA form, the CDR3 reads TGCGCCAGCAGCCTGAACAGGGGTAACACTGAAGCTTTCTTT.

The chain links TRBV15 to TRBJ2-5, with D unresolved. CDR3 length: 12 amino acids. V was shortened by 0 bases and J by 5 bases, with 4 bases between the two germline ends. CDR1 and CDR2 (germline): LNHNV, YYDKDF (reference sequence). CDR3: CATSRDRETQYF. The CDR3 nucleotides are TGTGCCACCAGCAGAGATCGGGAGACCCAGTACTTC.

In this sample, this clone turned up once. The chain combines TRBV7-9 with TRBJ2-3; 11 nucleotides line up with TRBD2. Per germline, CDR1 SEHNR and CDR2 FQNEAQ (reference sequence). The CDR3 is made up of 17 amino acids. Germline trimming cut 5 bases from V and 5 bases from J; bases unmatched to any gene: 12. CDR3 DNA: TGTGCCAGCAGCCAAACGGATAGCGGGAGGGCCGGAGATACGCAGTATTTT. This sequence encodes CASSQTDSGRAGDTQYF.

The gene calls are TRBV21-1 and TRBJ2-1; TRBD1 was called by the table and not checked on the DNA. TRBV21-1 is marked as a pseudogene. The CDR3 consists of 18 residues. CDR3 sequence reads: CASSKARRRDNRYNEQFF. DNA for the CDR3: TGTGCCAGCAGCAAAGCGCGTCGCCGGGACAATCGGTACAATGAGCAGTTCTTC.

V and J are TRBV7-2 and TRBJ1-4, with D perhaps TRBD1 (5 bases). The germline V and J ends were trimmed by 5 bases and 8 bases, with 12 bases remaining between them. Germline CDR1 reads SGHTA; CDR2 reads FQGNSA. This CDR3 is built from 13 residues. The CDR3 DNA reads TGTGCCAGCAGCCGCGGGGGAGGGGAAAAACTGTTTTTT. It codes for CASSRGGGEKLFF.

The chain employs TRBV18 and TRBJ2-5, with TRBD1 matching 9 bases. The CDR3 has 14 residues. V lost 1 base, J lost 4 bases, and 1 base stayed unmatched. Germline V lookup: CDR1 KGHSH, CDR2 LQKENI. This CDR3 is CASSPRDRVETQYF. As DNA, the CDR3 is TGTGCCAGCTCACCACGGGACAGGGTAGAGACCCAGTACTTC.

This clone showed up just once. This chain links TRBV24-1 with TRBJ2-3; 9 bases align to TRBD1. The CDR3 runs to 16 residues. V gave up 4 bases and J gave up 2 bases; unmatched junction bases: 6. CDR1 KGHDR and CDR2 SFDVKD come from the germline V gene. The CDR3: CATSETGGPNTDTQYF. CDR3 DNA: TGTGCCACCAGTGAAACAGGGGGCCCTAACACAGATACGCAGTATTTT.

The gene calls are TRBV4-1 and TRBJ1-2; D remains ambiguous. Germline assignment: CDR1 MGHRA and CDR2 YSYEKL. V lost 0 bases to trimming and J lost 0 bases, with 14 bases between them. This CDR3 region has 17 residues. The CDR3 spells CASSQDLRLLANYGYTF. The CDR3 bases are TGCGCCAGCAGCCAAGATCTCAGACTCCTAGCTAACTATGGCTACACCTTC.

The chain couples TRBV7-9 to TRBJ1-1; D uncertain. Per the germline V gene, CDR1 is SEHNR and CDR2 is FQNEAQ (reference sequence). The CDR3 is made up of 12 amino acids. Trimming pared 3 bases from V and 6 bases from J, leaving 8 bases between. The CDR3 region has the DNA TGTGCCAGCAGCTTTGGATGGGCTGAAGCTTTCTTT. Its protein is CASSFGWAEAFF.

The genes are TRBV27 and TRBJ2-7, with 8 positions matching TRBD1. The CDR3 covers 13 residues. Germline V lookup: CDR1 MNHEY, CDR2 SMNVEV (reference sequence). The trim removed 1 base at V and 4 bases at J, leaving 0 bases unmatched. The CDR3 DNA follows: TGTGCCAGCAGTTTATACAGGGGGTACGAGCAGTACTTC. This sequence encodes CASSLYRGYEQYF.

This clone occurred many times. Other nucleotide sequences in the sample specify the same CDR3. V is TRBV25-1 and J is TRBJ1-5; no clear D. V was shortened by 2 bases and J by 7 bases, with 6 bases between the two germline ends. The germline gives CDR1 MGHDK, CDR2 SYGVNS. The CDR3 runs to 12 residues. CDR3 protein: CASSEPGQPQHF. The CDR3 region has the DNA TGTGCCAGCAGTGAACCCGGGCAGCCCCAGCATTTT.

This chain uses TRBV11-2 with TRBJ2-1; possibly TRBD1 for D (6 bases). The V gene's germline CDR1 is SGHAT and CDR2 FQNNGV. CDR3 length: 13 amino acids. V was shortened by 8 bases and J by 3 bases, with 11 bases between the two germline ends. CDR3 in DNA: TGTGCCAGCGAGGGGGTTCGCTACAATGAGCAGTTCTTC. Its protein product is CASEGVRYNEQFF.

V is TRBV5-4 and J is TRBJ1-3; no clear D. CDR3 length: 15 residues. The germline CDR1 and CDR2 sequences are SGHNT and YYREEE (reference sequence). With 0 bases removed from V and 2 bases from J, the gap between germline ends came to 9 bases. The CDR3 bases are TGTGCCAGCAGCTTGGATCCCGGAGCTGGAAACACCATATATTTT. This translates into CASSLDPGAGNTIYF.

The chain links TRBV11-3 to TRBJ2-1; 7 bases agree with TRBD1. Trimming at V came to 2 bases and at J to 5 bases, leaving 6 bases not matched to a gene. The CDR3 has 15 residues. Germline CDR1 and CDR2: SGHNT and YENEEA. The CDR3 is CASSLRQGPNNEQFF. Here the CDR3 DNA reads TGTGCCAGCAGCTTAAGACAGGGACCCAACAATGAGCAGTTCTTC.

In its sample, this clone was seen once. The chain is built from TRBV14 and TRBJ2-1; D is uncertain. CDR3 length: 13 amino acids. The ends were cut back, 1 base at V and 6 bases at J, with 7 bases in the middle. Per the germline V gene, CDR1 is SGHDN and CDR2 is FVKESK. The CDR3: CASSQGNSNEQFF. Written as DNA, the CDR3 is TGTGCCAGCAGCCAAGGTAACTCCAATGAGCAGTTCTTC.

The chain joins TRBV27 to TRBJ1-5, with a tentative D call TRBD1 (6 bases). The length of the CDR3 is 15 residues. Germline V gives CDR1 MNHEY, CDR2 SMNVEV (reference sequence). V gave up 6 bases and J gave up 4 bases, with 16 bases separating them. The CDR3 region has the DNA TGTGCCAGCAGAGGGGAGAAGGGGGGGAATCAGCCCCAGCATTTT. This encodes CASRGEKGGNQPQHF.

The rearrangement uses TRBV6-5 and TRBJ2-1; weak D call: TRBD2 (5 bases). The CDR3 has 14 amino acids. Germline lookup yields CDR1 MNHEY and CDR2 SVGAGI. V gave up 6 bases and J gave up 8 bases, with 17 bases separating them. The DNA of the CDR3 is TGTGCCAGCAGGGTACTAGAGTGGGTACATGAGCAGTTCTTC. Protein sequence: CASRVLEWVHEQFF.